The rows below give T cell receptor beta chains drawn from one sample of a study of cytomegalovirus exposure and HLA in healthy donors. Assay used: immunoSEQ multiplex PCR; TCRdb lists only in-frame clones, some missing. This sample has about 68,000 clones; 81% occur once, and the top ten carry around 7%. Sample: PBMCs. The origin of the receptors is a human donor in good health. Each CDR3 is given with its conserved first and last residue. The D gene is left open where the match is weak. Only part of the rows carry a size: once, few, many, or a class if the clone is expanded.

clone_size	v_call	j_call	d_call	cdr3_nt	cdr3_aa
once	TRBV9	TRBJ1-1	TRBD1	TGTGCCAGCAGCCCCCGACAGGGTTCGGGCACTGAAGCTTTCTTT	CASSPRQGSGTEAFF
-	TRBV27	TRBJ2-2	TRBD2	TGTGCCAGCAGAAGGGGACTAGCCGTAGTTCGCACCGGGGAGCTGTTTTTT	CASRRGLAVVRTGELFF
-	TRBV7-6	TRBJ1-5	-	TGTGCCAGCAGCTTAGGGCTTGGGGCAGGGGAAAGCAATCAGCCCCAGCATTTT	CASSLGLGAGESNQPQHF
few	TRBV5-1	TRBJ1-2	TRBD1	TGCGCCAGCAGCTCAGGGACAGGGACAGGTGGCTACACCTTC	CASSSGTGTGGYTF
-	TRBV7-9	TRBJ2-3	TRBD2	TGTGCCAGCAGCTTAAGGTCGGGCGGGGGGCCCACAGATACGCAGTATTTT	CASSLRSGGGPTDTQYF
-	TRBV11-2	TRBJ1-6	-	TGTGCCAGCAGCCCCGAAGCCCCCGGGAGTGGTTCACCCCTCCACTTT	CASSPEAPGSGSPLHF
-	TRBV28	TRBJ2-7	-	TGTGCCAGCAGTTCCGCCTACGAGCAGTACTTC	CASSSAYEQYF
few	TRBV6-5	TRBJ2-7	TRBD1	TGTGCCAGCAGTTTAGGACAGGGGGCGGGCTACGAGCAGTACTTC	CASSLGQGAGYEQYF
few	TRBV30	TRBJ1-1	-	TGTGCCTGGAGTACATTCATGAACACTGAAGCTTTCTTT	CAWSTFMNTEAFF
-	TRBV9	TRBJ2-3	TRBD2	TGTGCCAGCAGTGAATACGGGACTAGCGGGCCAGATACGCAGTATTTT	CASSEYGTSGPDTQYF
-	TRBV6-6	TRBJ2-5	-	TGTGCCAGCAGTTACTCTCTGGAGACCCAGTACTTC	CASSYSLETQYF
-	TRBV28	TRBJ1-3	TRBD1	TGTGCCAGCAGCACCCAGGACAGGGGAATCTCCGGAAACACCATATATTTT	CASSTQDRGISGNTIYF
-	TRBV18	TRBJ1-1	TRBD1	TGTGCCAGCTCACCAACCGGGACAGGGGGCCTTGAAGCTTTCTTT	CASSPTGTGGLEAFF
-	TRBV5-8	TRBJ2-3	-	TGTGCCAGCAGCTTGGGCTATGGCACAGATACGCAGTATTTT	CASSLGYGTDTQYF
few	TRBV5-1	TRBJ2-5	-	TGCGCCAGCAGCTCGCCGTCCGGCAGGACACAAGAGACCCAGTACTTC	CASSSPSGRTQETQYF
-	TRBV27	TRBJ2-1	TRBD2	TGTGCCAGCAGTAAACTAGCGGGGGGCCGCGGAGTCTCCTACAATGAGCAGTTCTTC	CASSKLAGGRGVSYNEQFF
few	TRBV5-1	TRBJ2-3	-	TGCGCCAGCAGTCTCGGACTGATCACAGATACGCAGTATTTT	CASSLGLITDTQYF
-	TRBV18	TRBJ2-1	-	TGTGCCAGCAGGGGTTCCAACTCCTACAATGAGCAGTTCTTC	CASRGSNSYNEQFF
-	TRBV5-4	TRBJ1-1	-	TGTGCCAGCAGCCCATTGGGGCAGGGCGGCAACACTGAAGCTTTCTTT	CASSPLGQGGNTEAFF
-	TRBV6-1	TRBJ2-7	TRBD1	TGTGCCAGCAGCCGTGGGACAGGTGGCCCCTACGAGCAGTACTTC	CASSRGTGGPYEQYF
-	TRBV27	TRBJ2-1	-	TGTGCCAGCAGTTCATCCCCCGGTAGCGGCTACAATGAGCAGTTCTTC	CASSSSPGSGYNEQFF
-	TRBV4-1	TRBJ2-7	TRBD2	TGCGCCAGCAGCACCTGGGCGGGGGGGCCGAACGAGCAGTACTTC	CASSTWAGGPNEQYF
-	TRBV7-3	TRBJ2-7	-	TGTGCCAGCAGCTTGACATCCTCCTACGAGCAGTACTTC	CASSLTSSYEQYF
-	TRBV7-7	TRBJ2-1	-	TGTGCTAGCAGCAAGGACTTTTACAATGAGCAGTTCTTC	CASSKDFYNEQFF
-	TRBV10-3	TRBJ2-5	TRBD2	TGTGCCATCAGCCCCCGGTCTAGCGGGGTTCAAGAGACCCAGTACTTC	CAISPRSSGVQETQYF
-	TRBV2	TRBJ1-6	TRBD1	TGTGCCAGCAGACCCCGGACAGGGTTTGCACCCCTCCACTTT	CASRPRTGFAPLHF
-	TRBV6-5	TRBJ1-2	TRBD1	TGTGCCAGCAGTCCCGGAGGGGGCAGGGACTATGGCTACACCTTC	CASSPGGGRDYGYTF
-	TRBV27	TRBJ1-1	TRBD1	TGTGCCACCCAGGGGGCAGGGGGCATTGCTGAAGCTTTCTTT	CATQGAGGIAEAFF
-	TRBV5-6	TRBJ2-6	-	TGTGCCAGCAGCTTGGTGGACTCCGTACTTGTTGGGGCCAACGTCCTGACTTTC	CASSLVDSVLVGANVLTF
-	TRBV28	TRBJ2-7	TRBD1	TGTGCCAGCAGAGGGGGGCAGGGGGCTCGCGAGCAGTACTTC	CASRGGQGAREQYF
-	TRBV6-6	TRBJ2-7	TRBD1	TGTGCCAGCAGGACAACACAGGGGACCCACTACGAGCAGTACTTC	CASRTTQGTHYEQYF
few	TRBV29-1	TRBJ2-2	-	TGCAGCGTAGGGTCCGGGCAAGGGGGCACCGGGGAGCTGTTTTTT	CSVGSGQGGTGELFF
-	TRBV7-3	TRBJ2-7	TRBD1	TGTGCCAGCAGCCCCTTGCCGGGACAGGGCTACGAGCAGTACTTC	CASSPLPGQGYEQYF
once	TRBV6-1	TRBJ2-3	-	TGTGCCAGCAGTGATTCTTTCGGCAGGCACTTCACAGATACGCAGTATTTT	CASSDSFGRHFTDTQYF
-	TRBV21-1	TRBJ2-4	-	TGTGCCAGCAGCAAAAAAGGGGTTCTGAACAAAAACATTCAGTACTTC	CASSKKGVLNKNIQYF
few	TRBV19	TRBJ1-3	-	TGTGCCAGTAGCACGGGGACTGGAAACACCATATATTTT	CASSTGTGNTIYF
-	TRBV6-1	TRBJ2-7	TRBD1	TGTGCCAGCAGCTTACAGGGGGCTGGGGAGCAGTACTTC	CASSLQGAGEQYF
-	TRBV19	TRBJ1-5	-	TGTGCCAGTAGTATTGGGCCAGGGCCCCAGCATTTT	CASSIGPGPQHF
-	TRBV6-5	TRBJ2-6	-	TGTGCCAGCAGCCGGTCTGGGGCCAACGTCCTGACTTTC	CASSRSGANVLTF
few	TRBV7-9	TRBJ2-1	TRBD2	TGTGCCAGCAGCCCCGGGGGGGCGCTGATCGATGAGCAGTTCTTC	CASSPGGALIDEQFF
-	TRBV18	TRBJ2-3	-	TGTGCCAGCTCACCGTCCCCCTCTACGCAGTATTTT	CASSPSPSTQYF
-	TRBV14	TRBJ2-7	TRBD1	TGTGCCAGCAGCCAAGGGACAGGGGGCGTCGAGCAGTACTTC	CASSQGTGGVEQYF
-	TRBV4-1	TRBJ2-3	TRBD1	TGCGCCAGCAGCCAGCTCGGACAGGGTAGACTCACAGATACGCAGTATTTT	CASSQLGQGRLTDTQYF
once	TRBV27	TRBJ1-5	-	TGTGCCAGCAGACCCTCCGGGGGTAGCAATCAGCCCCAGCATTTT	CASRPSGGSNQPQHF
once	TRBV5-1	TRBJ2-1	TRBD1	TGCGCCAGCAGCATCCGGACAGGGGTGGACAGTGAGCAGTTCTTC	CASSIRTGVDSEQFF